This T cell receptor (beta chain) was captured in a study of chemoradiotherapy in HPV16-positive cancers. TCRdb keeps only in-frame clones here, not all; method: immunoSEQ multiplex PCR. Of 900 or so clones listed, 94% are singletons. Trimming left V 2 bases short and J 8 bases short, with 12 bases between. The germline V gene encodes CDR1 LGHNA and CDR2 YNFKEQ. CDR3 size: 14 residues. The chain recombines TRBV4-2 with TRBJ1-4; D call uncertain. The receptor was isolated from a human donor with HPV-associated anogenital cancer. Specimen: tumor tissue, collected from a patient who underwent chemoradiotherapy. The CDR3 nucleotides read TGTGCCAGCAGCCAAACGGAGGTTTGGGAAAAACTGTTTTTT. Protein: CASSQTEVWEKLFF.